The source of this T cell receptor (beta chain) is a study of T cells after somatic rescue of genetic block. Some clones are missing from TCRdb's copy, which holds only in-frame ones; the method was immunoSEQ multiplex PCR. The data show tens of thousands of clones, with roughly 93% seen just once and about 3% held by the top ten. This receptor was taken from a man aged 25 to 45. Sequencing was performed on peripheral blood mononuclear cells (PBMCs).

The CDR3 DNA follows: TGTGCCAGCAGGGTAAACCCCGGGAACACTGAAGCTTTCTTT. It translates to CASRVNPGNTEAFF. V and J are TRBV6-5 and TRBJ1-1; D not certain. Trimming removed 6 bases at V and 1 base at J, with 12 bases between. The CDR3 runs to 14 residues. The germline V gene encodes CDR1 MNHEY and CDR2 SVGAGI.